This T cell receptor (beta chain) was documented in a study of blood T cell repertoires in COVID-19. Study-wide context: The United States, Italy and Spain provided the acute and convalescent COVID-19 samples. PBMCs, B-cell-depleted T cells, or T cells were the source of the cDNA or gDNA that made up the material.

The CDR3 sequence is 13 residues long. V lost 0 bases and J 6 bases, leaving 8 bases between the germline ends. The germline V gene encodes CDR1 PRHDT and CDR2 FYEKMQ (reference sequence). In the original analysis: Amplified reference gene primers provided the basis for estimating nucleated cell counts. Generated by immunoSEQ multiplex PCR, the TCRdb table keeps only in-frame clones and is missing some. That table furnishes V, J and clone size, whereas the DNA furnished D and trimming. The table includes some 120,000 clones, 80% to 90% detected once. This TCR came from a human donor in a cohort sampled during active COVID-19. Sequenced: peripheral blood. This chain connects TRBV13 to TRBJ1-2; D unresolved. CDR3 DNA: TGTGCCAGCAGCTTAGGCTACAGCAATGGCTACACCTTC. Residues: CASSLGYSNGYTF.